A selection of T cell receptor beta chains follows, all from one sample in a study of PD-1 blockade in classical Hodgkin lymphoma. The method was immunoSEQ multiplex PCR; TCRdb's version includes in-frame clones alone and lacks a portion of them. The sample has around 27,000 clones, 90% to 95% seen once. The sample taken for sequencing was peripheral blood mononuclear cells (PBMCs). The receptors here all came from a human donor with classical Hodgkin lymphoma. Both conserved end residues are part of each CDR3. A D gene is named only where the DNA matches it firmly. The size of a clone is reported for some rows only, either as once, few or many, or as a class for expanded clones.

j_call clone_size v_call d_call cdr3_aa cdr3_nt
TRBJ2-7 once TRBV18 TRBD1 CASSPARDRGAEQYF TGTGCCAGCTCACCAGCCCGGGACAGGGGTGCCGAGCAGTACTTC
TRBJ2-3 . TRBV19 TRBD2 CASSVLAGGGTDTQYF TGTGCCAGTAGTGTTCTAGCGGGAGGAGGCACAGATACGCAGTATTTT
TRBJ2-5 . TRBV5-4 . CASSLAPSRETQYF TGTGCCAGCAGCTTGGCTCCCTCGCGGGAGACCCAGTACTTC
TRBJ2-7 . TRBV28 TRBD2 CASTSGIPYEQYF TGTGCCAGCACTAGCGGGATTCCCTACGAGCAGTACTTC
TRBJ2-1 . TRBV7-8 . CASSLGRVLAPRGKLNEQFF TGTGCCAGCAGCTTAGGGCGGGTGCTGGCCCCCAGGGGAAAGCTCAATGAGCAGTTCTTC
TRBJ2-3 . TRBV5-4 TRBD2 CASSLTGGVTDTQYF TGTGCCAGCAGCTTAACGGGAGGGGTCACAGATACGCAGTATTTT
TRBJ2-2 . TRBV7-2 TRBD1 CASSPPGRGRTGELFF TGTGCCAGCAGCCCCCCCGGCAGGGGGCGAACCGGGGAGCTGTTTTTT
TRBJ2-3 . TRBV25-1 . CASSEYRATDSTDTQYF TGTGCCAGCAGTGAATATCGAGCTACCGATTCCACAGATACGCAGTATTTT
TRBJ2-7 . TRBV30 TRBD1 CAWSRTGLRYEQYF TGTGCCTGGAGCCGGACAGGGCTAAGGTACGAGCAGTACTTC
TRBJ2-1 . TRBV28 . CASSWGHYNEQFF TGTGCCAGCAGTTGGGGACACTACAATGAGCAGTTCTTC
TRBJ2-1 . TRBV6-4 TRBD2 CASSDSTSGDYNEQFF TGTGCCAGCAGTGACTCGACTAGCGGGGACTACAATGAGCAGTTCTTC